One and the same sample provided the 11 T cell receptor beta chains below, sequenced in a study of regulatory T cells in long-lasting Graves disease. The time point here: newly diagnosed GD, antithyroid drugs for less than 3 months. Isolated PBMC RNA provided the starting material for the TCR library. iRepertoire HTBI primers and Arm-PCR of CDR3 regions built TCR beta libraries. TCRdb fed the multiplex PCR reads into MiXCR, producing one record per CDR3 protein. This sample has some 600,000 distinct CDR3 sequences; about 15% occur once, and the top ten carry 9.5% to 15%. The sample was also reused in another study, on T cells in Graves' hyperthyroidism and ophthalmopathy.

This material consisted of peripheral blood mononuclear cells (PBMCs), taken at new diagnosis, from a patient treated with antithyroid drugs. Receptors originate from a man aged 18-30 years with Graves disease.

The CDR3 DNA reads TGTGCCAGCAGTGAAGTGGATAGATCGGGCGAGACCCAGTACTTC. This sequence encodes CASSEVDRSGETQYF. V and J are TRBV2 and TRBJ2-5; D uncertain. Germline V gene data show CDR1 as SNHLY and CDR2 as FYNNEI. Deletions cut 1 base from V and 5 bases from J, with 14 bases between. The CDR3 totals 15 residues.

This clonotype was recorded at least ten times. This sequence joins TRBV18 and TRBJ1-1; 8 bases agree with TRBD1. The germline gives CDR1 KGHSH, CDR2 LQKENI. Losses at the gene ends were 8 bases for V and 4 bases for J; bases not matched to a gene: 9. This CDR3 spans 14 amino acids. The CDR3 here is CASSPGGEGTEAFF. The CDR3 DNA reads TGTGCCAGCAGCCCAGGGGGCGAGGGCACTGAAGCTTTCTTT.

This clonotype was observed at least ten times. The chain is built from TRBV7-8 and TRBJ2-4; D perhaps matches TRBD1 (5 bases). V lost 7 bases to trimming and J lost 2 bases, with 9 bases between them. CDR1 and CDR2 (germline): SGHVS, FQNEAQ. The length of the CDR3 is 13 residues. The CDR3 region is CASTQGTKNIQYF. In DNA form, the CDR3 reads TGTGCCAGCACCCAGGGAACCAAAAACATTCAGTACTTC. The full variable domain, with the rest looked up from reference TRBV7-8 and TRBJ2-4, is GAGVSQSPRYKVAKRGQDVALRCDPISGHVSLFWYQQALGQGPEFLTYFQNEAQLDKSGLPSDRFFAERPEGSVSTLKIQRTQQEDSAVYLCASTQGTKNIQYFGAGTRLSVL.

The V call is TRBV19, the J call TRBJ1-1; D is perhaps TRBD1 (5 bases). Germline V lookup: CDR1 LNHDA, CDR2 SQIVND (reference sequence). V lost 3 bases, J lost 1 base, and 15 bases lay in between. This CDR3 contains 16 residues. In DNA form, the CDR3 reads TGTGCCAGTAGTATTGTATATGGACAAAAGAACACTGAAGCTTTCTTT. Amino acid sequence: CASSIVYGQKNTEAFF.

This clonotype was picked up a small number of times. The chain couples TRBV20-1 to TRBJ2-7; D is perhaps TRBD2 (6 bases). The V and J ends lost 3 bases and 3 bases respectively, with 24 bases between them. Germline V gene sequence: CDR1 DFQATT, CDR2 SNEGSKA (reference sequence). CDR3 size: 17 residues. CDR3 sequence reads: CSASGPIAGLLDYEQYF. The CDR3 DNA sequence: TGCAGTGCTAGTGGGCCTATTGCGGGGCTCCTGGACTACGAGCAGTACTTC.

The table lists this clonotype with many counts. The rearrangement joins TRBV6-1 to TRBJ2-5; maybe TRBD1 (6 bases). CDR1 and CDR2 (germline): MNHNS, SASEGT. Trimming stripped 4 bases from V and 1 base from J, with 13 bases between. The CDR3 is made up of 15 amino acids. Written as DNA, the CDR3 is TGTGCCAGCAGTGGACCCGGGACATTCCAAGAGACCCAGTACTTC. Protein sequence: CASSGPGTFQETQYF.

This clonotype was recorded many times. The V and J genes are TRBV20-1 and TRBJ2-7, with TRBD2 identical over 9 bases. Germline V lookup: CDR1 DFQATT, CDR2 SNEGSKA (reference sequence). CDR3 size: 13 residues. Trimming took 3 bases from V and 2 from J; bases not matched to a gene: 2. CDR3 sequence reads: CSASLAGAYEQYF. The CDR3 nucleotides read TGCAGTGCTAGTTTAGCGGGAGCCTACGAGCAGTACTTC.

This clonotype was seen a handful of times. The DNA for the CDR3 is TGTGCCAGTAGAGAAGCGGACGTGCAGTACTTC. Translating it yields CASREADVQYF. The chain combines TRBV19 with TRBJ2-7; weak D call: TRBD2 (5 bases). This CDR3 contains 11 residues. The V gene lost 6 bases and the J gene lost 9 bases, with 12 bases spanning the gap. CDR1 and CDR2 (germline): LNHDA, SQIVND (reference sequence).

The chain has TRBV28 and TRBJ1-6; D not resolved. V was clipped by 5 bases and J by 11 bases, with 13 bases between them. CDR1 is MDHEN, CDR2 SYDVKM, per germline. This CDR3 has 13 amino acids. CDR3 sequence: CASSMASIAPLHF. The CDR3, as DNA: TGTGCCAGCAGTATGGCTTCTATCGCACCCCTCCACTTT.

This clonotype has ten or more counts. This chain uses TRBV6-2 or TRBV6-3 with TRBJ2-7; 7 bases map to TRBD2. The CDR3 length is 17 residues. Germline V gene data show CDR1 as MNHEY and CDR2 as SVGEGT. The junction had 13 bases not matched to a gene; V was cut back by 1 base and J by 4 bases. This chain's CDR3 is CASSYYGSSGRVYEQYF. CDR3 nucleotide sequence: TGTGCCAGCAGTTACTACGGGTCATCGGGGAGGGTTTACGAGCAGTACTTC.

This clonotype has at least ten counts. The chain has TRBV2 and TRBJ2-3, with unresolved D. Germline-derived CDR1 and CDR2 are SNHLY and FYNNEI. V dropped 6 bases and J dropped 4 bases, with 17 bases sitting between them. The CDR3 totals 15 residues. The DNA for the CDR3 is TGTGCCAGCAGCGCGGACGGAACCAACGCAGATACGCAGTATTTT. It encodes CASSADGTNADTQYF.